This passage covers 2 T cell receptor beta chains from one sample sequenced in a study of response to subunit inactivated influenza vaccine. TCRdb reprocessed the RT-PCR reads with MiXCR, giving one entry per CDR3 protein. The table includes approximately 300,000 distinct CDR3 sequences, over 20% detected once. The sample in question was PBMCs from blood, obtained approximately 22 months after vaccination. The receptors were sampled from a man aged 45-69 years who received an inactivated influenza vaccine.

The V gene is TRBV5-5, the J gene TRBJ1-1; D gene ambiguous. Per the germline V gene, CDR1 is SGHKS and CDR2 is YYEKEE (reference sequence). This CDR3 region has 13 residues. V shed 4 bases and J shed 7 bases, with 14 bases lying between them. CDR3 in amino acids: CASSLQVSGEAFF. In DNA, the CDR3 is TGTGCCAGCAGCCTTCAAGTGTCCGGTGAAGCTTTCTTT.

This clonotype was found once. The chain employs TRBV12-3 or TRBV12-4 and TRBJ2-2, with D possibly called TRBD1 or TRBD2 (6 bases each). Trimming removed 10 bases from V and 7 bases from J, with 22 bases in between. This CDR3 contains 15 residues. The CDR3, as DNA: TGTGCCACCGAGCGCCGGGGGCGAAACGTCGGGGAGCTGTTTTTT. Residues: CATERRGRNVGELFF.